The clone carrying this T cell receptor (beta chain) is classed as medium-sized. Its antigen is still unknown. All patients were untreated before thyroid surgery. This sample was included in a study of metastatic and nonmetastatic thyroid tumors. Across the study: Repertoires from blood and tumor or nodule tissue of malignant and benign thyroid patients were compared. Study-wide findings and caveats: When malignant thyroid tumors were compared with benign nodules, TCR beta diversity was reportedly significantly higher in the malignant tumors. This held in both blood and tumor samples.

Under the authors' procedure: The study's classifier, a distant-metastasis tool for papillary thyroid cancer, was built using CDR3 differences across clinicopathological groups. TCRdb reassembled clones from the PCR reads with MiXCR. V and J calls and clone size were set by TCRdb, not the authors. The sample has some 8,800 clones, 22% seen once. The sequenced material came from adjacent normal tissue. The receptor was isolated from a female donor with papillary thyroid cancer or a benign thyroid nodule (not recorded which). Some clones in this sample may be carry-over from other donors' samples.

This CDR3 is CAISADGNTEAFF. CDR3 in DNA: TGTGCCATCAGTGCGGATGGGAACACTGAAGCTTTCTTT. This chain links TRBV10-3 with TRBJ1-1; D is unclear. Germline V CDR1 and CDR2: ENHRY, SYGVKD. There are 13 residues in the CDR3. Trimming pared 4 bases from V and 1 base from J, leaving 7 bases between.